Presented here are 23 T cell receptor beta chains from one specimen sequenced in a study of T cell responses to AZD1222 COVID-19 vaccine. Sequencing used immunoSEQ multiplex PCR; TCRdb keeps in-frame clones, though not all of them. The sample holds 95,000 to 150,000 clones, more than 80% seen once. The sequenced sample was peripheral blood, obtained on day 0 of AZD1222 vaccination. These receptors were collected from an adult in good health.

The chain has TRBV19 and TRBJ1-1; D unclear. The V gene's germline CDR1 is LNHDA and CDR2 SQIVND (reference sequence). Trimming pared 2 bases from V and 1 base from J, leaving 5 bases between. This CDR3 comprises 13 residues. CDR3 nucleotides: TGTGCCAGTAGTATACAGGCGAACACTGAAGCTTTCTTT. Its protein is CASSIQANTEAFF.

V is TRBV6-6 and J is TRBJ2-5; TRBD2 matches 11 bases. Germline V lookup: CDR1 MNHNY, CDR2 SVGAGI (reference sequence). J gave up 2 bases and V 0 bases, and 2 bases lay outside the gene matches. This CDR3 comprises 16 residues. This CDR3 reads CASSYSRTSGQETQYF. The CDR3 DNA reads TGTGCCAGCAGTTACTCAAGGACTAGCGGGCAAGAGACCCAGTACTTC.

The J gene is TRBJ1-4, the V gene TRBV9, with 10 bases fitting TRBD1. V lost 5 bases and J lost 7; bases outside the gene matches: 17. The CDR3 is 18 amino acids. Germline V gene data show CDR1 as SGDLS and CDR2 as YYNGEE. The CDR3 sequence is CASRLSGTGAPAPEKLFF. In DNA form, the CDR3 reads TGTGCCAGCAGGCTCTCCGGGACAGGGGCACCGGCTCCTGAAAAACTGTTTTTT.

J is TRBJ1-2 and V is TRBV11-2, with 8 bases identical to TRBD1. CDR3 size: 13 residues. The germline gives CDR1 SGHAT, CDR2 FQNNGV. The trim removed 3 bases at V and 8 bases at J, leaving 5 bases unmatched. CDR3: CASSLQGAEGYTF. CDR3 in DNA: TGTGCCAGCAGCTTGCAGGGGGCGGAAGGCTACACCTTC.

V usage is TRBV25-1 and J usage is TRBJ1-1; 8 positions match TRBD1. This CDR3 contains 18 residues. V shed 1 base and J 1 base; nucleotides not matched to a gene: 11. Germline V CDR1 and CDR2: MGHDK, SYGVNS. The CDR3 reads CASSEWDRREVWNTEAFF. CDR3 DNA: TGTGCCAGCAGTGAATGGGACAGGCGGGAGGTGTGGAACACTGAAGCTTTCTTT.

The chain uses TRBV27 and TRBJ2-1, with D tentatively TRBD2 (6 bases). Per the germline V gene, CDR1 is MNHEY and CDR2 is SMNVEV (reference sequence). V lost 2 bases and J 6 bases, leaving 17 bases between the germline ends. CDR3 length: 16 amino acids. Here the CDR3 reads CASSLIPSLRGNEQFF. As DNA, the CDR3 is TGTGCCAGCAGTTTAATCCCCTCTCTGCGGGGCAATGAGCAGTTCTTC.

The rearrangement joins TRBV6-5 to TRBJ1-2; 8 bases map to TRBD1. The CDR3 extends over 15 amino acids. CDR1 is MNHEY, CDR2 SVGAGI, per germline. Germline trimming cut 2 bases from V and 3 bases from J; bases unmatched to any gene: 5. This CDR3 reads CASSYSDRGDYGYTF. The CDR3 nucleotides read TGTGCCAGCAGTTACAGCGACAGGGGCGACTATGGCTACACCTTC.

V usage is TRBV5-1 and J usage is TRBJ2-4; perhaps TRBD2 as D (6 bases). This CDR3 spans 14 amino acids. The V and J ends lost 5 bases and 3 bases respectively, with 12 bases between them. Germline loops: CDR1 SGHRS, CDR2 YFSETQ. CDR3 loop: CASRGEVGKNIQYF. CDR3 coding DNA: TGCGCCAGCAGGGGGGAGGTCGGCAAAAACATTCAGTACTTC.

This rearrangement joins TRBV11-3 to TRBJ2-7, with 7 bases identical to TRBD1. CDR3 length equals 13 residues. V shed 5 bases, J shed 2 bases, and the junction held 3 bases outside the gene matches. The germline gives CDR1 SGHNT, CDR2 YENEEA. The CDR3 coding sequence is TGTGCCAGCAGCGAGGGGACAGCCTACGAGCAGTACTTC. Protein sequence: CASSEGTAYEQYF.

Comment on this clone: Other DNA sequences in this specimen translate into the identical CDR3. The J gene is TRBJ1-2, the V gene TRBV27; no reliable D call. This CDR3 comprises 12 residues. The ends were cut back, 4 bases at V and 6 bases at J, with 9 bases in the middle. CDR1 and CDR2 from the germline V gene are MNHEY and SMNVEV (reference sequence). CDR3: CASSSNRNGYTF. CDR3 sequence (DNA): TGTGCCAGCAGTTCAAACCGAAATGGCTACACCTTC.

This chain uses TRBV28 with TRBJ1-2; 7 bases align to TRBD1. CDR3 length equals 13 residues. Trimming cost V 6 bases and J 2 bases; bases outside gene matches: 3. The V gene's germline CDR1 is MDHEN and CDR2 SYDVKM. CDR3 residues: CASRRGQNYGYTF. The CDR3 bases are TGTGCCAGCAGGAGGGGGCAAAACTATGGCTACACCTTC.

CDR3 nucleotide sequence: TGCGCCAGCAGTGAGACGGCAGGCGTTAATCAGCCCCAGCATTTT. Its translation is CASSETAGVNQPQHF. This chain connects TRBV10-1 to TRBJ1-5; D gene unclear. This CDR3 contains 15 residues. V was clipped by 2 bases and J by 4 bases, with 12 bases between them. Germline-derived CDR1 and CDR2 are WNHNN and SYGVQD (reference sequence).

The chain recombines TRBV12-1 with TRBJ2-3; the D segment call TRBD1 is taken from the table without a DNA check. TRBV12-1 is a listed pseudogene. CDR3 size: 14 residues. CDR3 coding DNA: TGTGCCAGCCCGGACAGTGCTCCCACAGATACGCAGTATTTT. Its translation: CASPDSAPTDTQYF.

The CDR3 loop reads CASSLFPNEQYF. The CDR3 bases are TGTGCCAGCAGCCTCTTTCCTAACGAGCAGTACTTC. The chain links TRBV6-2 or TRBV6-3 to TRBJ2-7; D call uncertain. The CDR3 covers 12 residues. V shed 6 bases and J shed 5 bases, with 11 bases lying between them. CDR1 and CDR2 from the germline V gene are MNHEY and SVGEGT.

The V call is TRBV11-1, the J call TRBJ2-1, with a tentative D call TRBD1 (6 bases). Deletions cut 1 base from V and 6 bases from J, with 13 bases between. This CDR3 spans 15 amino acids. The germline gives CDR1 SGHAT, CDR2 FQDESV (reference sequence). The CDR3, as DNA: TGTGCCAGCAGCTTAGATACAGGGCAGATCAATGAGCAGTTCTTC. Encoded protein: CASSLDTGQINEQFF.

The chain combines TRBV6-5 with TRBJ1-4, with unresolved D. Germline values: CDR1 MNHEY, CDR2 SVGAGI. The CDR3 totals 16 residues. V dropped 0 bases and J dropped 0 bases, with 8 bases sitting between them. CDR3 sequence reads: CASSYSNPATNEKLFF. The CDR3 DNA reads as TGTGCCAGCAGTTACTCCAACCCGGCAACTAATGAAAAACTGTTTTTT.

The CDR3 reads CASRPGRMETEAFF. CDR3 sequence (DNA): TGTGCCAGCAGACCGGGACGAATGGAAACTGAAGCTTTCTTT. The chain links TRBV6-5 to TRBJ1-1; weak D call: TRBD1 (5 bases). This CDR3 has 14 residues. The V gene's germline CDR1 is MNHEY and CDR2 SVGAGI. V shed 6 bases and J shed 5 bases, with 16 bases lying between them.

This clone occurred once. The J gene is TRBJ1-2, the V gene TRBV28, with TRBD1 identical over 10 bases. Per germline, CDR1 MDHEN and CDR2 SYDVKM. The CDR3 covers 14 residues. The trim removed 6 bases at V and 4 bases at J, leaving 5 bases unmatched. The CDR3 nucleotides are TGTGCCAGCAGAAGGACAGGGGGGATCTATGGCTACACCTTC. This sequence encodes CASRRTGGIYGYTF.

The chain combines TRBV5-4 with TRBJ1-2; 11 nucleotides align to TRBD1. Germline V gene sequence: CDR1 SGHNT, CDR2 YYREEE (reference sequence). Trimming at V came to 4 bases and at J to 4 bases, leaving 3 bases not matched to a gene. This CDR3 region has 14 residues. CDR3 in amino acids: CASSTGQGGYGYTF. DNA of the CDR3: TGTGCCAGCAGCACGGGACAGGGGGGCTATGGCTACACCTTC.

The rearrangement uses TRBV7-3 and TRBJ2-3; 13 bases are a match to TRBD2. The V gene end was trimmed by 3 bases and the J gene end by 4 bases; junction bases not matched to a gene: 19. Germline CDR1 SGHTA, CDR2 FQGTGA. This CDR3 spans 21 amino acids. CDR3 nucleotide sequence: TGTGCCAGCAGCTTTGGACCTACTAGCGGGAGGGCCGAAGACAATCCAGATACGCAGTATTTT. It yields the protein CASSFGPTSGRAEDNPDTQYF.

This chain connects TRBV10-3 to TRBJ2-1; D possibly uses TRBD1 or TRBD2 (5 bases each). The germline V and J ends were trimmed by 0 bases and 9 bases, with 9 bases remaining between them. Germline assignment: CDR1 ENHRY and CDR2 SYGVKD. The CDR3 has 13 amino acids. In DNA form, the CDR3 reads TGTGCCATCAGTGAGTCCGGGACCGGTGAGCAGTTCTTC. It codes for CAISESGTGEQFF.

DNA of the CDR3: TGTGCCAGCAGCCCCCGACTAGCGGTTGGAGGGGAGCTGTTTTTT. It yields the protein CASSPRLAVGGELFF. The genes are TRBV13 and TRBJ2-2; the match to TRBD2 covers 9 bases. This CDR3 has 15 amino acids. Germline-derived CDR1 and CDR2 are PRHDT and FYEKMQ (reference sequence). The V segment lost 5 bases and the J segment 8 bases; nucleotides outside the gene matches: 9.

The genes are TRBV28 and TRBJ2-7; D uncertain. The V gene's germline CDR1 is MDHEN and CDR2 SYDVKM. The CDR3 is 11 residues long. V lost 6 bases, J lost 3 bases, and 6 bases lay in between. The chain's CDR3 is CASSHHYEQYF. The CDR3 coding sequence is TGTGCCAGCAGCCACCACTACGAGCAGTACTTC.